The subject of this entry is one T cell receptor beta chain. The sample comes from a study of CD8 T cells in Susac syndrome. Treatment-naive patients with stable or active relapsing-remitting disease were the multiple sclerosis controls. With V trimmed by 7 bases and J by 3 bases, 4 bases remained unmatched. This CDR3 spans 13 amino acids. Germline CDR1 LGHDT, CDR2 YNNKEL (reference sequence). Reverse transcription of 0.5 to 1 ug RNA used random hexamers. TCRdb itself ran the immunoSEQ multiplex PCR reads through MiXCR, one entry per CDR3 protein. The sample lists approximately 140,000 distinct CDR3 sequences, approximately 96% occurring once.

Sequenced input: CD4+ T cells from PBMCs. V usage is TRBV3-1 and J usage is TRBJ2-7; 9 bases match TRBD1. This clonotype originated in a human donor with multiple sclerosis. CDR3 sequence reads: CASKMGQGYEQYF. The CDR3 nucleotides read TGTGCCAGCAAGATGGGACAGGGCTACGAGCAGTACTTC.